The 28 T cell receptor beta chains listed next were all sequenced from one sample in a study of T cells in Graves' hyperthyroidism and ophthalmopathy (dated by TCRdb to between 2018 and 2021). The library came from multiplex PCR. Sequencing took place on an Illumina HiSeq 2000. TCR beta CDR3 regions were amplified from RNA transcripts. A first-round RT-PCR of the TCR CDR3 used the HTBI primer set with the Qiagen OneStep RT-PCR kit. TCRdb passed the public sequencing reads through fastp at Q25 and MiXCR, retaining productive beta sequences. Rows matching on CDR3 protein sequence are summarized as one entry with the most common DNA and genes. This sample is represented by approximately 530,000 distinct CDR3 sequences; approximately 15% of them were singletons. The ten largest make up about 18% of the sample. Specimen: blood. The receptor source for this set is a woman aged 18-29 years with Graves' hyperthyroidism.

This clonotype was counted ten times or more. DNA for the CDR3: TGCAGTGCTAGGGCGACAGGGGGTACTACCTATGGCTACACCTTC. Translated: CSARATGGTTYGYTF. This chain joins TRBV20-1 and TRBJ1-2; TRBD1 matches 9 bases. The CDR3 consists of 15 residues. V was clipped by 3 bases and J by 4 bases; unmatched bases: 9. Per germline, CDR1 DFQATT and CDR2 SNEGSKA (reference sequence).

The chain couples TRBV18 to TRBJ1-2; D remains ambiguous. Trimming cost V 0 bases and J 6 bases, with 17 bases left between them. Per germline, CDR1 KGHSH and CDR2 LQKENI. The CDR3 is 16 residues long. The CDR3 nucleotides read TGTGCCAGCTCACCACCTCGGGCCAAGGGTCTTGATGGCTACACCTTC. Protein: CASSPPRAKGLDGYTF.

This clonotype has ten or more counts. The rearrangement links TRBV20-1 to TRBJ2-3; tentatively, D is TRBD1 (5 bases). V lost 5 bases and J lost 4, with 13 bases in between. The germline gives CDR1 DFQATT, CDR2 SNEGSKA (reference sequence). There are 13 residues in the CDR3. CDR3 DNA sequence: TGCAGTGCTCGCAGGGTTACCGCAGATACGCAGTATTTT. This encodes CSARRVTADTQYF.

The chain uses TRBV2 and TRBJ2-1, with 7 bases that match TRBD1. CDR1 and CDR2 (germline): SNHLY, FYNNEI. V lost 7 bases and J lost 5; bases outside the gene matches: 5. The CDR3 is made up of 13 amino acids. Here the CDR3 reads CASNLDRNNEQFF. As DNA, the CDR3 is TGTGCCAGCAATCTGGACAGGAACAATGAGCAGTTCTTC. Full variable domain (remainder filled in from reference TRBV2 and TRBJ2-1): EPEVTQTPSHQVTQMGQEVILRCVPISNHLYFYWYRQILGQKVEFLVSFYNNEISEKSEIFDDQFSVERPDGSNFTLKIRSTKLEDSAMYFCASNLDRNNEQFFGPGTRLTVL.

Only a few counts were recorded for this clonotype. This sequence may be a read error, since a much larger clone differs from it by one base. The J gene is TRBJ2-3, the V gene TRBV20-1, with TRBD2 identical over 7 bases. The V and J ends lost 3 bases and 3 bases, in that order; junction bases with no gene match: 12. This CDR3 contains 16 residues. Per germline, CDR1 DFQATT and CDR2 SNEGSKA (reference sequence). CDR3 sequence (DNA): TGCAGTGCTAGTGATCCTGCGGGGGAGCTTACAGATACGCAGTATTTT. It codes for CSASDPAGELTDTQYF.

As concerns this clonotype: This may arise from a read error, as a much more abundant clone is one base away. Without the conserved terminal phenylalanine or tryptophan, this CDR3 likely stems from a read error. The rearrangement joins TRBV18 to TRBJ2-7; tentative D call: TRBD2 (6 bases). With 6 bases removed from V and 1 base from J, the gap between germline ends came to 10 bases. This CDR3 spans 13 amino acids. CDR1 is KGHSH, CDR2 LQKENI, per germline. The chain's CDR3 is CASSGGRSYEQYL. The CDR3 DNA reads TGTGCCAGCTCGGGAGGTAGGTCCTACGAGCAGTACCTC.

This clonotype came up many times. The CDR3: CASRRDRSNEKLFF. The CDR3 DNA is TGTGCCAGCAGGAGGGACAGGTCTAATGAAAAACTGTTTTTT. This chain connects TRBV6-1 to TRBJ1-4, with 8 bases aligning to TRBD1. The CDR3 is 14 residues long. The V gene end was trimmed by 6 bases and the J gene end by 3 bases; junction bases not matched to a gene: 3. CDR1 MNHNS and CDR2 SASEGT come from the germline V gene.

The table lists this clonotype with a few counts. V gene TRBV3-1 combines with J gene TRBJ1-4; D may be TRBD1 (6 bases). Per germline, CDR1 LGHDT and CDR2 YNNKEL (reference sequence). The CDR3 loop spans 15 amino acids. The V gene lost 2 bases and the J gene lost 11 bases, with 18 bases spanning the gap. The CDR3 sequence is CASSQSRGSKEKLFF. The CDR3 bases are TGTGCCAGCAGCCAATCCAGGGGTTCCAAAGAGAAACTGTTTTTT.

This clonotype was seen only a few times. The chain uses TRBV29-1 and TRBJ2-7, with no clear D. CDR3 length: 11 amino acids. Germline V gene lookup returns CDR1 SQVTM and CDR2 ANQGSEA. Trimming removed 1 base at V and 6 bases at J, with 7 bases between. The CDR3 loop is CSVEGYGEQYF. CDR3 nucleotides: TGCAGCGTTGAAGGATACGGCGAGCAGTACTTC.

The genes are TRBV3-1 and TRBJ1-5, with D unclear. The V gene's germline CDR1 is LGHDT and CDR2 YNNKEL (reference sequence). Trimming took 5 bases from V and 6 from J, leaving 8 bases between them. This CDR3 has 12 amino acids. This CDR3 is CASSIGSQPQHF. The CDR3 nucleotides are TGTGCCAGCAGCATAGGGAGTCAGCCCCAGCATTTT.

The CDR3 spells CASSITHAGGLMYEQFF. Written as DNA, the CDR3 is TGTGCCAGTAGTATTACCCATGCGGGGGGCCTTATGTATGAGCAGTTCTTC. The chain is built from TRBV19 and TRBJ2-1, with 8 bases matching TRBD2. The CDR3 sequence is 17 residues long. V shed 3 bases, J shed 8 bases, and the junction held 15 bases outside the gene matches. Germline-derived CDR1 and CDR2 are LNHDA and SQIVND (reference sequence). The full variable domain, rest sourced from reference TRBV19 and TRBJ2-1, is DGGITQSPKYLFRKEGQNVTLSCEQNLNHDAMYWYRQDPGQGLRLIYYSQIVNDFQKGDIAEGYSVSREKKESFPLTVTSAQKNPTAFYLCASSITHAGGLMYEQFFGPGTRLTVL.

This clonotype showed up many times. The chain uses TRBV18 and TRBJ2-1; D unclear. Trimming stripped 2 bases from V and 0 bases from J, with 8 bases between. Germline V gives CDR1 KGHSH, CDR2 LQKENI. The CDR3 length is 15 residues. CDR3 DNA sequence: TGTGCCAGCTCACCAGTGGATAGCTCCTACAATGAGCAGTTCTTC. It specifies CASSPVDSSYNEQFF. The full variable domain, in which reference TRBV18 and TRBJ2-1 provide the parts outside the CDR3, is NAGVMQNPRHLVRRRGQEARLRCSPMKGHSHVYWYRQLPEEGLKFMVYLQKENIIDESGMPKERFSAEFPKEGPSILRIQQVVRGDSAAYFCASSPVDSSYNEQFFGPGTRLTVL.

At least ten counts were recorded for this clonotype. The rearrangement joins TRBV3-1 to TRBJ1-3, with D perhaps TRBD1 (5 bases). This CDR3 has 15 residues. Per the germline V gene, CDR1 is LGHDT and CDR2 is YNNKEL (reference sequence). V lost 0 bases, J lost 1 base, and 7 bases lay in between. This chain's CDR3 is CASSQDPGSGNTIYF. DNA of the CDR3: TGTGCCAGCAGCCAAGATCCAGGGTCTGGAAACACCATATATTTT.

This clonotype came up a few times. The junction and the germline gene differ at one end; a read error may be behind it. The chain uses TRBV18 and TRBJ2-3; TRBD2 is a possible D gene (7 bases). This CDR3 is 15 amino acids long. Germline V gives CDR1 KGHSH, CDR2 LQKENI. The CDR3 region is CAGSPDGGPTDTQYF. The CDR3 coding sequence is TGTGCCGGCTCACCTGACGGGGGGCCCACAGATACGCAGTATTTT.

This clonotype came up many times. The chain carries TRBV11-2 and TRBJ2-5; D might be TRBD1 or TRBD2, each matching 6 bases. V shed 3 bases and J shed 7 bases, with 12 bases lying between them. CDR3 length: 13 amino acids. The germline V gene has CDR1 SGHAT and CDR2 FQNNGV. In DNA, the CDR3 is TGTGCCAGCAGCTTTCCAGGGGAGGCGACCCAGTACTTC. Translation gives CASSFPGEATQYF.

The table lists this clonotype with a few counts. The chain couples TRBV14 to TRBJ1-6; D gene unclear. Trimming removed 2 bases at V and 9 bases at J, with 11 bases between. The germline V gene encodes CDR1 SGHDN and CDR2 FVKESK. The length of the CDR3 is 14 residues. The CDR3 here is CASSQTRPPSPLHF. CDR3 coding DNA: TGTGCCAGCAGCCAAACTCGGCCACCTTCACCCCTCCACTTT.

In its sample, this clonotype was seen a few times. CDR3 region: CASSVAPPGKGNEQFF. CDR3 nucleotides: TGTGCCAGCAGCGTAGCCCCCCCGGGGAAAGGGAATGAGCAGTTCTTC. The chain couples TRBV9 to TRBJ2-1, with TRBD2 as a possible D gene (5 bases). This CDR3 is built from 16 residues. Germline V gene data show CDR1 as SGDLS and CDR2 as YYNGEE. Trimming left V 0 bases short and J 7 bases short, with 17 bases between.

A remark on this clonotype: This clone may be a read error of a much larger clone one base away. The V gene is TRBV12-3 or TRBV12-4, the J gene TRBJ1-1; D may be TRBD1 (5 bases). There are 16 residues in the CDR3. The CDR3 DNA is TGTGCCAGCAGTCCCCGGGACCCCGGATGGGTTACTGGAGCTTTCTTT. Translated, it gives CASSPRDPGWVTGAFF.

This clonotype was seen a handful of times. The gene calls are TRBV15 and TRBJ1-5; tentative D call: TRBD1 (5 bases). Trimming removed 3 bases from V and 1 base from J, with 7 bases in between. CDR1 and CDR2 from the germline V gene are LNHNV and YYDKDF (reference sequence). The CDR3 loop spans 14 amino acids. Here the CDR3 reads CATSSGGSNQPQHF. The CDR3 DNA follows: TGTGCCACCAGCAGCGGGGGGAGCAATCAGCCCCAGCATTTT.

The rearrangement uses TRBV28 and TRBJ1-2; D remains unclear. Germline loops: CDR1 MDHEN, CDR2 SYDVKM. Trimming stripped 7 bases from V and 4 bases from J, with 13 bases between. The CDR3 loop spans 13 amino acids. The CDR3 is CASTLREGYGYTF. The DNA of the CDR3 is TGTGCCAGCACACTCCGGGAGGGCTATGGCTACACCTTC.

This clonotype was counted between two and nine times. V usage is TRBV20-1 and J usage is TRBJ2-1, with TRBD1 identical over 9 bases. Germline V gene data show CDR1 as DFQATT and CDR2 as SNEGSKA (reference sequence). V trimming: 0 bases; J trimming: 3 bases; junction bases outside the gene matches: 6. The CDR3 totals 16 residues. The CDR3 sequence: CSARDYGDRVYNEQFF. Written as DNA, the CDR3 is TGCAGTGCTAGAGATTATGGGGACAGGGTCTACAATGAGCAGTTCTTC.

This clonotype was picked up many times. This sequence joins TRBV28 and TRBJ1-5; 8 bases fit TRBD1. The CDR3 spans 15 residues. The germline gives CDR1 MDHEN, CDR2 SYDVKM. V was clipped by 7 bases and J by 5 bases; unmatched bases: 10. The CDR3 DNA sequence: TGTGCCAGCAACCCCACCGGGACAGGATATCAGCCCCAGCATTTT. This sequence encodes CASNPTGTGYQPQHF.

This clonotype has just a few counts. V is TRBV20-1 and J is TRBJ2-7; D not certain. The germline gives CDR1 DFQATT, CDR2 SNEGSKA (reference sequence). This CDR3 is built from 13 residues. Trimming stripped 2 bases from V and 2 bases from J, with 10 bases between. The CDR3 protein is CSARSPYPYEQYF. CDR3 in DNA: TGCAGTGCTAGATCCCCCTACCCCTACGAGCAGTACTTC.

This clonotype was seen at least ten times. This chain joins TRBV28 and TRBJ2-7, with 8 bases that match TRBD2. The CDR3 has 14 residues. Germline values: CDR1 MDHEN, CDR2 SYDVKM. V shed 10 bases and J 0 bases; nucleotides not matched to a gene: 8. The DNA of the CDR3 is TGTGCCACTACTATAGCGGGGAGCTCCTACGAGCAGTACTTC. This gives the protein CATTIAGSSYEQYF.

The CDR3 reads CASSLGGIVAGANTGELFF. The CDR3 DNA reads as TGTGCCAGCAGCTTAGGGGGTATTGTTGCGGGCGCGAACACCGGGGAGCTGTTTTTT. The V gene is TRBV11-3, the J gene TRBJ2-2; a weak D match, TRBD2 (5 bases). The CDR3 runs 19 residues. The V and J ends lost 1 base and 0 bases respectively, with 18 bases between them. The germline CDR1 and CDR2 sequences are SGHNT and YENEEA. The full variable domain, in which reference TRBV11-3 and TRBJ2-2 provide the parts outside the CDR3, is EAGVVQSPRYKIIEKKQPVAFWCNPISGHNTLYWYLQNLGQGPELLIRYENEEAVDDSQLPKDRFSAERLKGVDSTLKIQPAELGDSAVYLCASSLGGIVAGANTGELFFGEGSRLTVL.

This sequence joins TRBV7-2 and TRBJ1-1; D not resolved. CDR1 and CDR2 from the germline V gene are SGHTA and FQGNSA. V shed 1 base and J shed 5 bases, with 11 bases lying between them. This CDR3 region has 14 residues. The CDR3 sequence is CASSLGGERTEAFF. In DNA, the CDR3 is TGTGCCAGCAGCTTAGGGGGTGAGAGGACTGAAGCTTTCTTT.

The rearrangement uses TRBV30 and TRBJ2-1; D is unresolved. Trimming removed 2 bases from V and 12 bases from J, with 14 bases in between. This CDR3 spans 12 amino acids. Germline CDR1 reads GTSNPN; CDR2 reads SVGIG (reference sequence). CDR3 nucleotide sequence: TGTGCCTGGAGTTTAATTACGGAACGGCAGTTCTTC. Its protein product is CAWSLITERQFF.

The chain joins TRBV27 to TRBJ1-5, with 8 bases identical to TRBD1. The CDR3 is 14 amino acids. Trimming took 2 bases from V and 7 from J; bases not matched to a gene: 4. CDR1 MNHEY and CDR2 SMNVEV come from the germline V gene (reference sequence). CDR3 loop: CASSLKQGDQPQHF. CDR3 sequence (DNA): TGTGCCAGCAGTTTAAAACAGGGGGACCAGCCCCAGCATTTT.